This T cell receptor (beta chain) was recorded in a study of CD8+ T cells in alopecia areata. Comments on this clone: Antigen specificity is unknown.

Trimming at V came to 4 bases and at J to 4 bases, leaving 6 bases not matched to a gene. The V gene's germline CDR1 is MRHNA and CDR2 SNTAGT. The CDR3 is 16 residues long. Sequencing used cDNA as its template, made by extracting RNA and reverse transcribing it. Clones were read by immunoSEQ multiplex PCR, and TCRdb kept only the in-frame ones, dropping some. The sample carries some 45,000 clones, just under 95% recorded once. As for treatment: oral pan-JAK inhibitor, 5-10 mg twice daily. The study team obtained lesional scalp punch biopsies and peripheral blood from alopecia areata patients. Overall study results and limits: On tofacitinib, scalp and blood still held many of the expanded lesional clones.

The TCR sequence derives from a human donor with alopecia areata. Sequences were derived from CD8+ T cells sorted from blood, sampled at week 24, from a patient treated with tofacitinib. The chain couples TRBV6-4 to TRBJ2-3, with 12 positions matching TRBD2. The CDR3 nucleotides are TGTGCCAGCAGTGCTAAACTAGCGGGGGGATCAGATACGCAGTATTTT. Its translation: CASSAKLAGGSDTQYF.